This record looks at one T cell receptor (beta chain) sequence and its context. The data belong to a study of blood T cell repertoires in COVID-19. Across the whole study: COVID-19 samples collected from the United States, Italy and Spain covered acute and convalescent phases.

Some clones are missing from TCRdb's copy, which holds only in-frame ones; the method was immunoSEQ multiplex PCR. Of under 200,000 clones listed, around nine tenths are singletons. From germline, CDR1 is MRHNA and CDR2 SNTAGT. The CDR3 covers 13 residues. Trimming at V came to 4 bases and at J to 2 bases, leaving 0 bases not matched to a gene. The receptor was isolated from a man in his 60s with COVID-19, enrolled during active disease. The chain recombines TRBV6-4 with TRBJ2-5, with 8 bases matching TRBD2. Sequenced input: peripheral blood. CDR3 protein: CASSASGQETQYF. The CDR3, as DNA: TGTGCCAGCAGTGCTAGCGGGCAAGAGACCCAGTACTTC.